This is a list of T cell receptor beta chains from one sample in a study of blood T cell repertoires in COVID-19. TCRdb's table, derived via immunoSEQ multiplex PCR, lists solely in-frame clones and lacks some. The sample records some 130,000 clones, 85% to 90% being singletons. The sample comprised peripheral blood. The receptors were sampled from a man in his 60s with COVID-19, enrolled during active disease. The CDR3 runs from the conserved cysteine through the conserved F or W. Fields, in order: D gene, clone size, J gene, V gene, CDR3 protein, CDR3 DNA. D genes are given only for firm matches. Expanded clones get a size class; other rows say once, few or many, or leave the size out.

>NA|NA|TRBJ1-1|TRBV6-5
CASSYTTGKAFF
TGTGCCAGCAGTTACACCACAGGGAAAGCTTTCTTT
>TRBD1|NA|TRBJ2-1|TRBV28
CASSPTGLRYEQFF
TGTGCCAGCAGTCCGACAGGGTTAAGGTATGAGCAGTTCTTC
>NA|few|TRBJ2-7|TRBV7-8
CASSLRQQTYEQYF
TGTGCCAGCAGCTTACGACAGCAGACCTACGAGCAGTACTTC
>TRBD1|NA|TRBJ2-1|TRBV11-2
CASTNQRGRNNEQFF
TGTGCCAGCACCAACCAGAGGGGGCGGAATAATGAGCAGTTCTTC
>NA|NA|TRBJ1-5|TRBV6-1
CASSEVRNNQPQHF
TGTGCCAGCAGTGAAGTGCGGAACAATCAGCCCCAGCATTTT
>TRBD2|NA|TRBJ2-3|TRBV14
CASSRSGAGGADTQYF
TGTGCCAGCAGCCGTTCCGGAGCGGGGGGGGCAGATACGCAGTATTTT
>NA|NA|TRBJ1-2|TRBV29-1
CSVESPRGWAMGYTF
TGCAGCGTTGAGTCCCCGCGGGGGTGGGCTATGGGCTACACCTTC
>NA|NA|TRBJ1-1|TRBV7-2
CASSLQGANTEAFF
TGTGCCAGCAGCTTACAGGGCGCGAACACTGAAGCTTTCTTT
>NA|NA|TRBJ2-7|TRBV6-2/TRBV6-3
CASSQDRYEQYF
TGTGCCAGCAGCCAAGACAGGTACGAGCAGTACTTC
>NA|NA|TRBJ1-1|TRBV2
CASTELRPGANTEAFF
TGTGCCAGCACTGAACTTAGGCCAGGGGCCAACACTGAAGCTTTCTTT
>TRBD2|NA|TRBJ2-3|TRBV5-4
CASSFPRGAAGRTDTQYF
TGTGCCAGCAGCTTCCCTCGGGGAGCAGCGGGGCGCACAGATACGCAGTATTTT
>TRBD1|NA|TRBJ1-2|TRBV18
CASSPSQGRRGYTF
TGTGCCAGCTCACCCTCACAGGGGAGAAGAGGCTACACCTTC
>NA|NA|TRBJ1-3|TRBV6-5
CASSYQAPGLGNTIYF
TGTGCCAGCAGTTACCAGGCACCGGGGTTAGGAAACACCATATATTTT
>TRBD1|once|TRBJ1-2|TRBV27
CASGQAGGYTF
TGTGCCAGCGGACAGGCAGGTGGCTACACCTTC
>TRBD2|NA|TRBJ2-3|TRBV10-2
CASSEPGLAADTQYF
TGCGCCAGCAGTGAGCCGGGACTAGCGGCGGATACGCAGTATTTT
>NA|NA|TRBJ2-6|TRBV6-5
CASSKTASGANVLTF
TGTGCCAGCAGTAAAACAGCCTCTGGGGCCAACGTCCTGACTTTC
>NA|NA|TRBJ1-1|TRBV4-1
CASRPFRETNTEAFF
TGCGCCAGCAGGCCCTTCAGGGAAACGAACACTGAAGCTTTCTTT
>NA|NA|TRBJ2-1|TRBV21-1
CASRGRETYNEQFF
TGTGCCAGCAGGGGGAGGGAAACCTACAATGAGCAGTTCTTC